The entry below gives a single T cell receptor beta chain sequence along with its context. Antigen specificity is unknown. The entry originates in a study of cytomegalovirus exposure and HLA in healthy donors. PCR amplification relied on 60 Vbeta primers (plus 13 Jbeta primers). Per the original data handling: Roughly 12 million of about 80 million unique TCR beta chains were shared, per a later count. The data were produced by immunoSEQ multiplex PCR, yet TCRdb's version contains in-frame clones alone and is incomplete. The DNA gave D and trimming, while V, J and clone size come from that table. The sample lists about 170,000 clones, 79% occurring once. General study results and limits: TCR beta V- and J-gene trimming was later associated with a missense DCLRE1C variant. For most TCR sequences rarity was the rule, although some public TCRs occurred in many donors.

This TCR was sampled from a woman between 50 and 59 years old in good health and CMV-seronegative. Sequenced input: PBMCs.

The CDR3 coding sequence is TGTGCCAGCAGCGACGCCTTCGGGACAGGGGTAGAAAAACTGTTTTTT. As protein: CASSDAFGTGVEKLFF. J is TRBJ1-4 and V is TRBV5-8; 10 bases map to TRBD1. Trimming cost V 4 bases and J 8 bases; bases outside gene matches: 11. Germline V gene sequence: CDR1 SGHTS, CDR2 YDEGEE. The CDR3 sequence is 16 residues long.